This T cell receptor beta chain was sequenced during a study of blood T cell repertoires in COVID-19 (TCRdb year 2020). Regarding the study in general: The collaborator samples originated in the United States, Italy and Spain and spanned the acute and convalescent phases of COVID-19. Where available, HLA class I and class II types were obtained from metadata supplied by the sample provider rather than from assay-based typing. The samples were drawn from the first 160 participants of the ongoing ImmuneRACE study and from over a thousand subjects provided by 6 global collaborators. The dataset comprised deeply sampled blood TCRbeta repertoires from subjects exposed to, actively infected with, or recovered from COVID-19. The repertoires were released in a freely available public database meant as a resource for research on the immune response to SARS-CoV-2. The material from the prospective study consisted of cDNA or gDNA derived from T cells, B-cell-depleted T cells, or PBMCs. Nearly every sample came with metadata listing a de-identified subject ID, COVID-19 status, age in years and sex.

From cysteine to phenylalanine, the CDR3 is 16 amino acids long. CDR3 DNA only is kept here, 48 bases in frame from base 1. The germline V end is reduced by 0 bases and the J end by 9 bases; junction bases left unmatched: 9. CDR1 and CDR2 are drawn from the germline V gene: KGHSH, LQKENI. General conclusions and limits of the study: The quantity of clinical and demographic metadata differed by source and by participant and was supplied without curation.

This clone appeared once. Its antigen remains undetermined. No base-level quality is on record; no much larger clone is a single base apart. The immunoSEQ Assay, a bias-controlled multiplex PCR, was used to amplify TCRbeta CDR3 regions from genomic DNA. The authors processed their data as follows. Nucleated cell counts per sample were estimated from amplification of reference gene primers within the assay. To quantify the absolute abundance of each unique TCRbeta CDR3 rearrangement, sequence reads were collapsed and filtered. For each sample, productive Simpson clonality was calculated by taking the square root of Simpson's diversity index across productive rearrangements. Held by TCRdb, this immuneACCESS table contains in-frame sequences only and omits some clones. Under half of the omission traces to an unresolved V gene where checked; the cause of the rest is unknown. V, J and clone size were drawn from that table, and D and trimming were deduced from the DNA. The sample table contains about 81,000 clones; only one count was recorded for 89% of them. Around 12% of the sample comes from the top ten.

Whole blood was collected in K2EDTA tubes by collaborating institutions according to the institutions' own protocols. For TCRbeta analysis, collaborators shipped samples as frozen whole blood, isolated PBMCs, or DNA extracted from either of those sample types. This sequence originates from a man between 65 and 79 years old with active or convalescent COVID-19. Recombination linked TRBV18 to TRBJ2-1, and TRBD1 matches 9 of the central bases. Material: peripheral blood. The nucleotides are TGTGCCAGCTCACCACCCGGACAGGGGACGGGGGGTGAGCAGTTCTTC. Protein translation: CASSPPGQGTGGEQFF.